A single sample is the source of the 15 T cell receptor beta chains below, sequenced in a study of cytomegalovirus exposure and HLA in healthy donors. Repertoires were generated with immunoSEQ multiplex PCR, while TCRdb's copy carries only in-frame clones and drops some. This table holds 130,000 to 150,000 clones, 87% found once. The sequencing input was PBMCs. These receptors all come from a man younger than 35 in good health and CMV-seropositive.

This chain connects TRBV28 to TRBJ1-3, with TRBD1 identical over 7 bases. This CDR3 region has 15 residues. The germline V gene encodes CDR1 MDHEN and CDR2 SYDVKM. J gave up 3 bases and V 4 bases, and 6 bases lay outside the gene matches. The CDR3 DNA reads TGTGCCAGCAGTTGGGGTGACAGGGATGGAAACACCATATATTTT. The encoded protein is CASSWGDRDGNTIYF.

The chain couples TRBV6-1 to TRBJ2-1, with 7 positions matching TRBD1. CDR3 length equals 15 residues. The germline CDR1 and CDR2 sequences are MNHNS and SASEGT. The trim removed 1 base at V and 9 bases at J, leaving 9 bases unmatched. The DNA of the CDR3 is TGTGCCAGCAGTGAAGAGGGGGCGGCTAGCTTTGAGCAGTTCTTC. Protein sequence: CASSEEGAASFEQFF.

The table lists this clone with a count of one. Here the CDR3 reads CASSLLAGILNEQFF. The CDR3 DNA reads TGCGCCAGCAGCCTCCTAGCGGGAATTCTCAATGAGCAGTTCTTC. This chain joins TRBV5-1 and TRBJ2-1, with 9 bases identical to TRBD2. Germline V gives CDR1 SGHRS, CDR2 YFSETQ. V lost 4 bases and J lost 6; bases outside the gene matches: 8. The CDR3 is 15 residues long.

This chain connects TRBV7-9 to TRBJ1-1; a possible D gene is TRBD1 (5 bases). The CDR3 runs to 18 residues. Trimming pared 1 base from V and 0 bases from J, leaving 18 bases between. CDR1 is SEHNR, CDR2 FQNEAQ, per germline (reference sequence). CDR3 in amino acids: CASSLVRLVGDMNTEAFF. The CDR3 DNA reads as TGTGCCAGCAGCTTAGTTAGACTAGTAGGGGATATGAACACTGAAGCTTTCTTT.

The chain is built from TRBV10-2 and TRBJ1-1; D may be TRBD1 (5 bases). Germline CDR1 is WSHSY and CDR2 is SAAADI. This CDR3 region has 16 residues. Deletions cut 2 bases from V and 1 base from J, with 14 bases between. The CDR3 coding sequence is TGCGCCAGCAGTGAGAGGCCAGGGATAGCGAACACTGAAGCTTTCTTT. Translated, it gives CASSERPGIANTEAFF.

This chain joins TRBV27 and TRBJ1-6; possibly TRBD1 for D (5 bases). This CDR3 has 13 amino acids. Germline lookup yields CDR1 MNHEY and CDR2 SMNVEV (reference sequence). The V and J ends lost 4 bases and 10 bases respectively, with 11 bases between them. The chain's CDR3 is CASSYSRVSPLHF. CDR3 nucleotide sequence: TGTGCCAGCAGTTACTCCAGGGTGTCACCCCTCCACTTT.

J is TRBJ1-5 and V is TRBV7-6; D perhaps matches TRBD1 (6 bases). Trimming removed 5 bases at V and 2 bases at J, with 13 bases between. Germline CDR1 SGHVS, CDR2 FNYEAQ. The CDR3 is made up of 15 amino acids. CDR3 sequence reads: CASSGTGFGNQPQHF. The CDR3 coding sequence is TGTGCCAGCAGCGGAACAGGGTTCGGCAATCAGCCCCAGCATTTT.

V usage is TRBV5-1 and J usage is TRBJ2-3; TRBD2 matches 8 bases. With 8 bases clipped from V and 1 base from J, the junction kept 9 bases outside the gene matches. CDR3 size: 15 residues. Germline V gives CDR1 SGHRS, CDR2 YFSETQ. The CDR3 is CASTTSGHGTDTQYF. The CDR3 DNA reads TGCGCCAGTACTACTAGCGGACACGGCACAGATACGCAGTATTTT.

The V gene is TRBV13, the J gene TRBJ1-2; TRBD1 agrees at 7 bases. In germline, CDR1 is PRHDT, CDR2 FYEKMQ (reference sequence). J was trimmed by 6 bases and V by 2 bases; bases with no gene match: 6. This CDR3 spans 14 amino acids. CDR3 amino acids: CASSLLQGLNGYTF. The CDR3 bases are TGTGCCAGCAGCTTATTACAGGGGTTGAATGGCTACACCTTC.

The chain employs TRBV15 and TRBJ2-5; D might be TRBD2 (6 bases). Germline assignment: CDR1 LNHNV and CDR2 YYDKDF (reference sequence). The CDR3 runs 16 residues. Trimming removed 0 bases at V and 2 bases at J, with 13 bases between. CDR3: CATSRDYGGKQETQYF. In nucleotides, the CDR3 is TGTGCCACCAGCAGAGATTATGGGGGGAAGCAAGAGACCCAGTACTTC.

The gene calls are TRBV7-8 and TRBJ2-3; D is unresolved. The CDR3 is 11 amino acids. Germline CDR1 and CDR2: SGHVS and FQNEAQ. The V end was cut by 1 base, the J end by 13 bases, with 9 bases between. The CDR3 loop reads CASSLGVQEYF. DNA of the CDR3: TGTGCCAGCAGCTTAGGAGTCCAAGAGTATTTT.

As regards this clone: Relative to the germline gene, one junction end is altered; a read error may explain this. The CDR3 region has the DNA TGTGCTAGCAGCCTCCGGGACTCCAAGAATTATGAGCAGTTCTTC. Its protein product is CASSLRDSKNYEQFF. This chain uses TRBV7-7 with TRBJ2-1; a weak D match, TRBD2 (6 bases). The V gene's germline CDR1 is SSHAT and CDR2 FNYEAQ (reference sequence). The CDR3 totals 15 residues.

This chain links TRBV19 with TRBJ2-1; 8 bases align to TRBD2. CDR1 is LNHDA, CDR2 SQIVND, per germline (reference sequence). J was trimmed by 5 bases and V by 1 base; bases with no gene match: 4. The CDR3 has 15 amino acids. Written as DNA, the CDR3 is TGTGCCAGTAGTATAGTTACTAGCGGCAACAATGAGCAGTTCTTC. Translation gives CASSIVTSGNNEQFF.

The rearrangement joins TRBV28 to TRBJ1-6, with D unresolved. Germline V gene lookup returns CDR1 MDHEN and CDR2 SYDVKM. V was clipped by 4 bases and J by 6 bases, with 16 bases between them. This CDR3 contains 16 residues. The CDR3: CASSSPGGPTNSPLHF. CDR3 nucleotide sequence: TGTGCCAGCAGTTCCCCCGGCGGGCCCACTAATTCACCCCTCCACTTT.

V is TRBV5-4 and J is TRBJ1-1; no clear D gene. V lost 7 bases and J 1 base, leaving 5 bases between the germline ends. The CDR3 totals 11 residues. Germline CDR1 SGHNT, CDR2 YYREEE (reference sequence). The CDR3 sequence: CASGQNTEAFF. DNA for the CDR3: TGTGCCAGCGGCCAGAACACTGAAGCTTTCTTT.